This record concerns one T cell receptor beta chain sequence. The time point was: sample taken at primary tumor resection. The data were taken from a study of spatial heterogeneity in lung cancer. This CDR3 is built from 13 residues. V was cut by 4 bases and J by 7 bases, with 13 bases left in between. Germline loops: CDR1 MNHEY, CDR2 SMNVEV (reference sequence). TCRdb reprocessed the 5' RACE reads via MiXCR and lists one record per CDR3 protein. The sample has just under 95,000 distinct CDR3 sequences; approximately 12% are singletons. The sample here was PBMCs, taken at surgery. The receptor was isolated from a male donor with early-stage non-small cell lung cancer. The chain recombines TRBV27 with TRBJ2-5, with D perhaps TRBD1 (6 bases). The CDR3 spells CASSSSGVGTQYF. CDR3 DNA: TGTGCCAGCAGTTCGTCAGGGGTAGGGACCCAGTACTTC.